This entry is about one T cell receptor (beta chain). Its antigen is currently unknown. The data derive from a study of chemoradiotherapy in HPV16-positive cancers. Study-wide results and limits: HPV-responsive T-cell expansion during chemoradiotherapy was linked to improved recurrence-free survival in HPV16-positive patients.

J was trimmed by 4 bases and V by 0 bases; bases with no gene match: 7. The CDR3 contains 16 residues. The V gene's germline CDR1 is MGHRA and CDR2 YSYEKL. Using immunoSEQ multiplex PCR, the repertoire was profiled, and TCRdb retains in-frame clones only, with some absent. Of about 34,000 clones listed, around 93% were seen once; the top ten hold roughly 3.6%. The material was blood, obtained from a patient who underwent chemoradiotherapy. This sequence joins TRBV4-1 and TRBJ2-5; 8 bases line up with TRBD1. This TCR came from a human donor with HPV-associated anogenital cancer. CDR3 bases: TGCGCCAGCAGCCAAGATCGGGACAGGTCCTCAGAGACCCAGTACTTC. Its translation: CASSQDRDRSSETQYF.